This TCR beta chain was obtained from a study of T cell responses to AZD1222 COVID-19 vaccine. Study findings and constraints: The study reported that nearly half of spike-specific TCRs target unmutated variant regions. Spike regions recognized by vaccine-associated CD4 TCRs spanned the protein, led by 160-218 and 743-854. Repertoires were obtained solely post-peak T cell response.

The CDR3 is 17 amino acids. V shed 1 base and J shed 1 base, with 14 bases lying between them. Looked up from germline, CDR1 is MDHEN and CDR2 is SYDVKM. Here immunoSEQ multiplex PCR was the method, and the copy in TCRdb shows in-frame clones only, minus some. The data contain around 150,000 clones, approximately 88% of them singletons. Remarks on this clone: Its target is not known.

The chain has TRBV28 and TRBJ2-1; D not certain. This specimen was peripheral blood, taken on day 0 of MenACWY control vaccination. The sequence was obtained from an adult in good health. The CDR3 is CASSLFHRVDSYNEQFF. As DNA, the CDR3 is TGTGCCAGCAGTTTATTCCACCGGGTGGATTCCTACAATGAGCAGTTCTTC. Variable domain in full (rest from reference TRBV28 and TRBJ2-1): DVKVTQSSRYLVKRTGEKVFLECVQDMDHENMFWYRQDPGLGLRLIYFSYDVKMKEKGDIPEGYSVSREKKERFSLILESASTNQTSMYLCASSLFHRVDSYNEQFFGPGTRLTVL.